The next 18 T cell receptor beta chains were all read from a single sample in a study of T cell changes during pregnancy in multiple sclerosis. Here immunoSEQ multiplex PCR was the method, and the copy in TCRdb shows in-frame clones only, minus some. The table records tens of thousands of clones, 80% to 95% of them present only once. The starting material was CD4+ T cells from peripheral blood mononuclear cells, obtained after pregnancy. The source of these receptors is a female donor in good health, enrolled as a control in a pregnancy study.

The CDR3 coding sequence is TGCGCCAGCAGGAGGGAGGGAAGCTCTGGAAACACCATATATTTT. This encodes CASRREGSSGNTIYF. The chain recombines TRBV5-1 with TRBJ1-3; the D is unclear. V was pared by 5 bases and J by 0 bases, with 12 bases between. Germline-derived CDR1 and CDR2 are SGHRS and YFSETQ. This CDR3 region has 15 residues.

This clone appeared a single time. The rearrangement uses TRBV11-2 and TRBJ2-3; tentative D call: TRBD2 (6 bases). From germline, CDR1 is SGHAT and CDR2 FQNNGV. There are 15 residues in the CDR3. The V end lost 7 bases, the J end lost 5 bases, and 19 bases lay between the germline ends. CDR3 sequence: CASTSGGAVGDTQYF. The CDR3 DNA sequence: TGTGCCAGCACCTCGGGCGGGGCCGTAGGAGATACGCAGTATTTT.

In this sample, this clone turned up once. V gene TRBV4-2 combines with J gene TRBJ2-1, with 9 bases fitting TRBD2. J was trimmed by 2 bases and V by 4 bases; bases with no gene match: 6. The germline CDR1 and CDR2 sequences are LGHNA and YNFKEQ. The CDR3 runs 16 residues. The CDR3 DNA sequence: TGTGCCAGCAGCCCGCGGGGGGGCCCCACCTACAATGAGCAGTTCTTC. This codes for CASSPRGGPTYNEQFF.

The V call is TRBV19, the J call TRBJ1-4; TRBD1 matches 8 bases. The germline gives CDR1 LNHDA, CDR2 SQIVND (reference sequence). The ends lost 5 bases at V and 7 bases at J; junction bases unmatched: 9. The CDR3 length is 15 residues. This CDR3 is CASSLRQGTGEKLFF. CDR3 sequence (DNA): TGTGCCAGTAGTCTGCGACAGGGGACGGGTGAAAAACTGTTTTTT. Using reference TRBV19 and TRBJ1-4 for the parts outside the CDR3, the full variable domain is DGGITQSPKYLFRKEGQNVTLSCEQNLNHDAMYWYRQDPGQGLRLIYYSQIVNDFQKGDIAEGYSVSREKKESFPLTVTSAQKNPTAFYLCASSLRQGTGEKLFFGSGTQLSVL.

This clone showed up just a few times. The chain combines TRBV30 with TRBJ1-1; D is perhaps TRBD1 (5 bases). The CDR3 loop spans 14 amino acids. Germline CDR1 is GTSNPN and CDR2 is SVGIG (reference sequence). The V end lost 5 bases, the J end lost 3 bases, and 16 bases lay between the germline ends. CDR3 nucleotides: TGTGCCTGGGGGGCAGGGATACCTTACACTGAAGCTTTCTTT. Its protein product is CAWGAGIPYTEAFF.

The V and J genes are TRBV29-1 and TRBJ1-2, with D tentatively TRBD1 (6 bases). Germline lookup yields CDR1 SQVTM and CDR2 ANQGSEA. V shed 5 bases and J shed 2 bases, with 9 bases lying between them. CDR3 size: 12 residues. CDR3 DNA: TGCAGCGTTCAGGGGCCCAACTATGGCTACACCTTC. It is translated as CSVQGPNYGYTF. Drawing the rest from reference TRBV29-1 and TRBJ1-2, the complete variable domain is SAVISQKPSRDICQRGTSLTIQCQVDSQVTMMFWYRQQPGQSLTLIATANQGSEATYESGFVIDKFPISRPNLTFSTLTVSNMSPEDSSIYLCSVQGPNYGYTFGSGTRLTVV.

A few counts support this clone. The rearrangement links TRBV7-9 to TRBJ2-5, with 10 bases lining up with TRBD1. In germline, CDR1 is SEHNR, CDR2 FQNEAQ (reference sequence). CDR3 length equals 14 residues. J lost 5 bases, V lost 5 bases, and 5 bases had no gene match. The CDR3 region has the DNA TGTGCCAGCAGCCCGGGACAGGGGTCGGAGACCCAGTACTTC. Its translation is CASSPGQGSETQYF.

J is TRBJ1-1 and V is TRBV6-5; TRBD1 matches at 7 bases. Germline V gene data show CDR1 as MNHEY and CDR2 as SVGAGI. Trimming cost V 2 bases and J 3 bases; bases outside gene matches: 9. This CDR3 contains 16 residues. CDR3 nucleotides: TGTGCCAGCAGTTACGACTTAGACAGGGCCCACACTGAAGCTTTCTTT. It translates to CASSYDLDRAHTEAFF.

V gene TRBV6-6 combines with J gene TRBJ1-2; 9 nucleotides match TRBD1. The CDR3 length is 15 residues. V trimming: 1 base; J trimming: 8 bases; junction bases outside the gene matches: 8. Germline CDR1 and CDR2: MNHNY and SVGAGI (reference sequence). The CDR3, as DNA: TGTGCCAGCAGTTACTTGGGACAGGGAATCGACGGCTACACCTTC. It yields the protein CASSYLGQGIDGYTF.

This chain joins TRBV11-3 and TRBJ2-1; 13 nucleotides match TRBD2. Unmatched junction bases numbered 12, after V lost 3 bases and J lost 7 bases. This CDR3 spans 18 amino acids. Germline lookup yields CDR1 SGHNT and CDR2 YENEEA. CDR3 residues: CASSFDAPGLAGKNEQFF. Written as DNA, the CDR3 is TGTGCCAGCAGCTTTGACGCCCCGGGACTAGCGGGAAAAAATGAGCAGTTCTTC. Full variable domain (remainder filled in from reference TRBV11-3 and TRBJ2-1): EAGVVQSPRYKIIEKKQPVAFWCNPISGHNTLYWYLQNLGQGPELLIRYENEEAVDDSQLPKDRFSAERLKGVDSTLKIQPAELGDSAVYLCASSFDAPGLAGKNEQFFGPGTRLTVL.

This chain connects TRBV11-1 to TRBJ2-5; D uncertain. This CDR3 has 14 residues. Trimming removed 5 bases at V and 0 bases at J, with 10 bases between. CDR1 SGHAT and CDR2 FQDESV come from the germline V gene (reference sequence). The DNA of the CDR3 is TGTGCCAGCAGCACCGGAGACTACCAAGAGACCCAGTACTTC. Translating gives CASSTGDYQETQYF.

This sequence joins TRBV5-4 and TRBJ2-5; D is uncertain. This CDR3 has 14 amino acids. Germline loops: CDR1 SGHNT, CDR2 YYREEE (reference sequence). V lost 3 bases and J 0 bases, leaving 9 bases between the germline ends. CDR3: CASSSPRDQETQYF. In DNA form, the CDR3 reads TGTGCCAGCAGCTCCCCCCGGGACCAAGAGACCCAGTACTTC.

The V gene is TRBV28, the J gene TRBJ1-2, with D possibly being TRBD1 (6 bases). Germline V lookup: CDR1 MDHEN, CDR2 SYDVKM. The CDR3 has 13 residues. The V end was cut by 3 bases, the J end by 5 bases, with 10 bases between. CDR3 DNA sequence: TGTGCCAGCAGTTTTTCGGGGACATATGGCTACACCTTC. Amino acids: CASSFSGTYGYTF.

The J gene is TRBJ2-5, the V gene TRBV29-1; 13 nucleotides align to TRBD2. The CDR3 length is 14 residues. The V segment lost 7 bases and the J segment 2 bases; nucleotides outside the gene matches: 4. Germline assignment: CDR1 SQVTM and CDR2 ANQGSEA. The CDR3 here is CSASLAGGQETQYF. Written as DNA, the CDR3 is TGCAGCGCATCACTAGCGGGGGGGCAAGAGACCCAGTACTTC.

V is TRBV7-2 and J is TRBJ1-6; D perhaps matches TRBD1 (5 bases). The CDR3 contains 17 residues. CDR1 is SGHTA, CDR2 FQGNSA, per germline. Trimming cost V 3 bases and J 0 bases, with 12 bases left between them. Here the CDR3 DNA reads TGTGCCAGCAGCTTCAGGGAGGGTTCCTCCTATAATTCACCCCTCCACTTT. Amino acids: CASSFREGSSYNSPLHF.

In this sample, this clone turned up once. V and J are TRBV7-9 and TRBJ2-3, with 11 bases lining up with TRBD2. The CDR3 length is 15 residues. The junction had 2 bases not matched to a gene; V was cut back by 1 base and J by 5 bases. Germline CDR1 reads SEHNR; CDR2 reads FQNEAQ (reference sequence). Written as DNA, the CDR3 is TGTGCCAGCAGCTTAGGGACTAGCGGGTTAGATACGCAGTATTTT. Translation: CASSLGTSGLDTQYF.

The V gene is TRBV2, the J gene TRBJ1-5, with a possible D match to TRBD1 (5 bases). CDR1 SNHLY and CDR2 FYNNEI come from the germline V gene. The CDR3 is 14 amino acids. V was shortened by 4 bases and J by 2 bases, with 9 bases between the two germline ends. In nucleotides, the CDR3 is TGTGCCAGCAGTGTCCAGGGTGGCAATCAGCCCCAGCATTTT. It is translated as CASSVQGGNQPQHF.

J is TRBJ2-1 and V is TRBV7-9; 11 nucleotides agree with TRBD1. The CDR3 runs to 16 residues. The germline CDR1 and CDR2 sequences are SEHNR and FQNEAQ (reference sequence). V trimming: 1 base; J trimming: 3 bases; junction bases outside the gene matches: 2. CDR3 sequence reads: CASSLGDRGDYNEQFF. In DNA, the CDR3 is TGTGCCAGCAGCTTAGGGGACAGGGGGGACTACAATGAGCAGTTCTTC.